The clone carrying this T cell receptor beta chain appeared once. No antigen is known for it. Both 60 Vbeta primers and 13 Jbeta primers went into the PCR. The repertoire was sequenced with immunoSEQ multiplex PCR; TCRdb's copy has only in-frame clones and lacks some. The table has some 95,000 clones, 70% to 75% seen once; the top ten hold around 16%. The source of the sample is a study of cytomegalovirus exposure and HLA in healthy donors. Whole-study findings and limits: Reportedly, diagnosis of cytomegalovirus status by the classifier showed high specificity and sensitivity.

J lost 2 bases, V lost 6 bases, and 6 bases had no gene match. The V gene's germline CDR1 is MDHEN and CDR2 SYDVKM. This CDR3 has 15 residues. The clonotype originates from a woman younger than 30 in good health and CMV-seropositive. Sequencing used PBMCs. The chain joins TRBV28 to TRBJ2-1; 8 nucleotides agree with TRBD1. The CDR3 nucleotides read TGTGCCAGCAGAGGAGCGACAGGGGCCTACAATGAGCAGTTCTTC. Protein product: CASRGATGAYNEQFF.